The 17 T cell receptor beta chains given below trace back to one sample, sequenced in a study of T cell repertoires in cytomegalovirus infection. Each CDR3 protein is one row after TCRdb ran MiXCR on the reads. Seen here are about 680,000 distinct CDR3 sequences, roughly 24% observed once, and the top ten hold 6.5% to 10%. The sample comprised CD8+ T cells from PBMCs. These receptors were obtained from a human donor in good health (CMV status not recorded). Some clones in this sample may be carry-over from other donors' samples.

In its sample, this clonotype was seen a few times. The chain is built from TRBV28 and TRBJ2-1; 10 nucleotides agree with TRBD1. In germline, CDR1 is MDHEN, CDR2 SYDVKM. Germline trimming cut 6 bases from V and 7 bases from J; bases unmatched to any gene: 12. The CDR3 has 16 residues. The CDR3 DNA sequence: TGTGCCAGCAGCCTCGACCCGGGACAGGGGTCTAATGAGCAGTTCTTC. Translation: CASSLDPGQGSNEQFF.

This chain uses TRBV2 with TRBJ2-2; 9 bases are a match to TRBD2. Germline V gene lookup returns CDR1 SNHLY and CDR2 FYNNEI. J lost 4 bases, V lost 2 bases, and 8 bases had no gene match. The CDR3 runs 17 residues. CDR3 coding DNA: TGTGCCAGCAGTGAACCCGTTAGCGGGGGCTCCACCGGGGAGCTGTTTTTT. Residues: CASSEPVSGGSTGELFF.

This chain links TRBV9 with TRBJ2-7; D remains unclear. The CDR3 has 14 amino acids. Germline V lookup: CDR1 SGDLS, CDR2 YYNGEE. V lost 3 bases and J 5 bases, leaving 15 bases between the germline ends. The CDR3 here is CASSARASGHEQYF. CDR3 coding DNA: TGTGCCAGCAGCGCCCGGGCGTCAGGACACGAGCAGTACTTC.

This chain links TRBV29-1 with TRBJ2-1; weak D call: TRBD1 (5 bases). The CDR3 is 13 residues long. Germline V CDR1 and CDR2: SQVTM, ANQGSEA. Trimming shortened V by 0 bases and J by 10 bases, and 13 bases separated the two germline ends. The CDR3 sequence: CSVEEGYRSEQFF. The CDR3 DNA reads as TGCAGCGTTGAAGAAGGATACAGGTCAGAGCAGTTCTTC.

This clonotype was counted between two and nine times. This rearrangement joins TRBV18 to TRBJ1-5, with D unclear. In germline, CDR1 is KGHSH, CDR2 LQKENI. The germline V and J ends were trimmed by 3 bases and 0 bases, with 15 bases remaining between them. CDR3 length equals 17 residues. CDR3 sequence: CASSPNSQLLSNQPQHF. The CDR3, as DNA: TGTGCCAGCTCACCCAACAGCCAGCTACTTAGCAATCAGCCCCAGCATTTT.

This clonotype was observed at least ten times. The chain has TRBV28 and TRBJ2-4; TRBD1 matches 7 bases. CDR3 size: 16 residues. With 4 bases clipped from V and 0 bases from J, the junction kept 6 bases outside the gene matches. The germline V gene encodes CDR1 MDHEN and CDR2 SYDVKM. The CDR3 loop is CASSYRQGRAKNIQYF. The CDR3 DNA reads TGTGCCAGCAGTTACCGACAGGGCAGAGCCAAAAACATTCAGTACTTC.

This clonotype was detected only a few times. This sequence joins TRBV28 and TRBJ1-5; tentatively, D is TRBD1 (5 bases). The CDR3 sequence is 18 residues long. V lost 6 bases to trimming and J lost 0 bases, with 21 bases between them. Germline values: CDR1 MDHEN, CDR2 SYDVKM. The CDR3 protein is CASRKTVWPGDSNQPQHF. The CDR3 bases are TGTGCCAGCAGAAAGACAGTTTGGCCGGGGGATAGCAATCAGCCCCAGCATTTT.

This clonotype was recorded at least ten times. The gene calls are TRBV12-3 or TRBV12-4 and TRBJ2-7, with TRBD1 identical over 8 bases. The ends lost 5 bases at V and 5 bases at J; junction bases unmatched: 5. The CDR3 is made up of 13 amino acids. This CDR3 reads CASSGQGAHEQYF. CDR3 in DNA: TGTGCCAGCAGTGGTCAGGGGGCCCACGAGCAGTACTTC.

V usage is TRBV6-5 and J usage is TRBJ2-7, with 12 positions matching TRBD2. The CDR3 has 16 amino acids. Germline assignment: CDR1 MNHEY and CDR2 SVGAGI. V shed 6 bases and J 1 base; nucleotides not matched to a gene: 7. In DNA form, the CDR3 reads TGTGCCAGCAGCTGGACTAGCGGGGAGGAATCCTACGAGCAGTACGTC. Translation: CASSWTSGEESYEQYV.

Only a few counts were recorded for this clonotype. The V call is TRBV6-2 or TRBV6-3, the J call TRBJ2-3; D gene uncertain. In germline, CDR1 is MNHEY, CDR2 SVGEGT. With 2 bases removed from V and 2 bases from J, the gap between germline ends came to 14 bases. CDR3 length: 16 residues. The CDR3 reads CASSYVPAGYTDTQYF. As DNA, the CDR3 is TGTGCCAGCAGTTACGTTCCAGCCGGCTACACAGATACGCAGTATTTT.

This clonotype was recorded at least ten times. CDR3 in amino acids: CASSFRLARGHEQFF. The CDR3 DNA reads as TGTGCCAGCAGCTTCAGACTAGCCAGGGGCCATGAGCAGTTCTTC. The chain recombines TRBV7-8 with TRBJ2-1, with a weak D call TRBD2 (7 bases). With 3 bases removed from V and 8 bases from J, the gap between germline ends came to 17 bases. Germline assignment: CDR1 SGHVS and CDR2 FQNEAQ. The CDR3 loop spans 15 amino acids.

With respect to this clonotype: One end of the junction fails to match germline, which may point to a read error. The chain uses TRBV29-1 and TRBJ1-2; D is unresolved. The CDR3 has 12 amino acids. Germline V gene sequence: CDR1 SQVTM, CDR2 ANQGSEA. CDR3 coding DNA: TGCAGTGTTGTCGTCCGGGATTATGGCTACACCTTC. Protein: CSVVVRDYGYTF.

V usage is TRBV6-2 or TRBV6-3 and J usage is TRBJ2-7; D is perhaps TRBD1 (5 bases). There are 13 residues in the CDR3. V gave up 7 bases and J gave up 2 bases, with 12 bases separating them. Germline assignment: CDR1 MNHEY and CDR2 SVGEGT. CDR3 residues: CASTSRGTYEQYV. Here the CDR3 DNA reads TGTGCCAGCACCTCAAGGGGTACCTACGAGCAGTACGTC.

This clonotype came up many times. The J gene is TRBJ1-5, the V gene TRBV6-2 or TRBV6-3, with D tentatively TRBD1 (6 bases). V was clipped by 5 bases and J by 0 bases, with 23 bases between them. This CDR3 has 19 residues. Germline V gene lookup returns CDR1 MNHEY and CDR2 SVGEGT. The CDR3 bases are TGTGCCAGCAGTAGCCGGGACACCCCCTGGTTGGATAGCAATCAGCCCCAGCATTTT. Translated: CASSSRDTPWLDSNQPQHF.

This chain connects TRBV24-1 to TRBJ2-1, with D uncertain. Trimming left V 2 bases short and J 3 bases short, with 4 bases between. The CDR3 contains 13 residues. The germline V gene encodes CDR1 KGHDR and CDR2 SFDVKD. The CDR3 reads CATSDWVYNEQFF. The CDR3 DNA reads TGTGCCACCAGTGATTGGGTCTACAATGAGCAGTTCTTC.

A word on this clonotype: A much larger clone lies a single base off, so this may be a read error. The V call is TRBV12-3 or TRBV12-4, the J call TRBJ2-1, with 13 bases lining up with TRBD2. The CDR3 totals 14 residues. The DNA for the CDR3 is TGTACCACCAAACTAGCGGGGGGGCGGAATGAGCAGTTCTTC. This codes for CTTKLAGGRNEQFF.

This clonotype has a count of ten or more. The chain is built from TRBV12-3 or TRBV12-4 and TRBJ1-5; maybe TRBD1 (6 bases). The V gene lost 6 bases and the J gene lost 0 bases, with 9 bases spanning the gap. This CDR3 is 14 amino acids long. CDR3 DNA sequence: TGTGCCAGCAGCTGGACAGTTAGCAATCAGCCCCAGCATTTT. Its translation is CASSWTVSNQPQHF.